The clone carrying this T cell receptor beta chain was detected only once. The antigen remains unidentified. This record comes from a study of cytomegalovirus exposure and HLA in healthy donors. Study-wide context: The roughly 120 validation repertoires, a later analysis reported, used the same platform as the approximately 650 first-cohort repertoires. Study-wide findings and caveats: It was reportedly the case that the classifier diagnosed cytomegalovirus status with high specificity and sensitivity.

Sequencing was performed with immunoSEQ multiplex PCR; in TCRdb, only in-frame clones are kept and a portion is missing. The sample has approximately 270,000 clones; around 87% are singletons. The CDR3 spans 11 residues. The germline V gene has CDR1 SQVTM and CDR2 ANQGSEA. V lost 4 bases and J lost 5, with 8 bases in between. Material for sequencing was PBMCs. This sequence joins TRBV29-1 and TRBJ2-5; D may be TRBD1 (6 bases). This TCR was recovered from a woman aged 18-29 years in good health and CMV-seronegative. The CDR3 DNA reads TGCAGCGTTGCCAGGGGCGAGACCCAGTACTTC. Translating it yields CSVARGETQYF.